The entry below describes one T cell receptor (beta chain). Antigen: not known. As for the donors, each was a healthy bone marrow donor. Researchers ran the PCR with 60 Vbeta and 13 Jbeta primers. The assay was immunoSEQ multiplex PCR, and TCRdb's table has in-frame clones only and misses some. The ten top clones account for about 4.6%, within a sample of some 72,000 clones. This sample was included in a study of cytomegalovirus exposure and HLA in healthy donors. Study as a whole: In an early release, HLA-typed donors contributed approximately 82 million unique TCR sequences. Findings of the study overall: Most TCR beta V segments were productive about 87% or about 30% of the time in an earlier analysis. When analyzed later, a missense DCLRE1C variant was found to be linked to TCR beta V- and J-gene trimming.

The material sequenced was PBMCs. The clonotype originates from a young man in good health and CMV-seronegative.

The CDR3 is CASSVGREHPNEQFF. CDR3 bases: TGTGCCAGCAGCGTAGGGCGGGAGCACCCCAATGAGCAGTTCTTC. The chain employs TRBV9 and TRBJ2-1, with 7 nucleotides matching TRBD2. Germline V gene sequence: CDR1 SGDLS, CDR2 YYNGEE. The CDR3 runs to 15 residues. Trimming took 0 bases from V and 6 from J; bases not matched to a gene: 6.